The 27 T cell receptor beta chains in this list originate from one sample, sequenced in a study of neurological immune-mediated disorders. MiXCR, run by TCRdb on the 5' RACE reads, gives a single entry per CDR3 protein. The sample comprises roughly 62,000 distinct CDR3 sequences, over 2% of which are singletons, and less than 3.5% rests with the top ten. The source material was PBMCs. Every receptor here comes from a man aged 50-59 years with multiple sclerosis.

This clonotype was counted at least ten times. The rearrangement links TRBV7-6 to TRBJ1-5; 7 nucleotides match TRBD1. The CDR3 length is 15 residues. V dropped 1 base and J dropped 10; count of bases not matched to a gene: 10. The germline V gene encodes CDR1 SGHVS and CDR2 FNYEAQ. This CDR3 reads CASSLGDRDLYPQHF. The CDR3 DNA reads TGTGCCAGCAGCTTAGGCGACAGGGACCTTTACCCCCAGCATTTT.

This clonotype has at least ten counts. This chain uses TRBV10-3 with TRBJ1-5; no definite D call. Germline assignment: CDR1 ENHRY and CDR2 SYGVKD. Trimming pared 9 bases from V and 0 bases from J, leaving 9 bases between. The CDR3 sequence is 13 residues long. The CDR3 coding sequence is TGTGCCATAACGGACGGTAGCAATCAGCCCCAGCATTTT. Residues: CAITDGSNQPQHF.

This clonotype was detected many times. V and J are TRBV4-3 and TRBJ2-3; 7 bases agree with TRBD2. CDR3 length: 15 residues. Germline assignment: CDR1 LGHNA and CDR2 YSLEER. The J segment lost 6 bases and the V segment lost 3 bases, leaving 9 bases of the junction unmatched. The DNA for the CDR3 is TGCGCCAGCAGCCAGTTCGGGGGGACTGGCGATACGCAGTATTTT. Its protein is CASSQFGGTGDTQYF.

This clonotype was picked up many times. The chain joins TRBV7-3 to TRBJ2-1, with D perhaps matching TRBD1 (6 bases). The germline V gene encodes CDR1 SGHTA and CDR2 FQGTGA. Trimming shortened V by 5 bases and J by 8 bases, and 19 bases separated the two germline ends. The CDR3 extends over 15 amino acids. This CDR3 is CASSHRARPTDEQFF. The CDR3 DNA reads TGTGCCAGCAGCCACAGGGCGCGGCCTACGGATGAGCAGTTCTTC.

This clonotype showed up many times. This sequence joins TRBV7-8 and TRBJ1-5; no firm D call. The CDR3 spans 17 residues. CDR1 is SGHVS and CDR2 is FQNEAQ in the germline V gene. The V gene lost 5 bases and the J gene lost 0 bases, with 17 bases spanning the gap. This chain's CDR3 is CASSPTLGPNSNQPQHF. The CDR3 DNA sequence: TGTGCCAGCAGCCCAACCTTAGGCCCTAATAGCAATCAGCCCCAGCATTTT.

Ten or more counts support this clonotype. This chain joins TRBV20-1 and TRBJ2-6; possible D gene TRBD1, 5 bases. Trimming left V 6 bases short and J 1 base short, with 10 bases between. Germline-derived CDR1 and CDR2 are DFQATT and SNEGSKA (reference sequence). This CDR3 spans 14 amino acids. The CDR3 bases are TGCAGTGCCTCTCAGGGATCTGGGGCCAACGTCCTGACTTTC. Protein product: CSASQGSGANVLTF.

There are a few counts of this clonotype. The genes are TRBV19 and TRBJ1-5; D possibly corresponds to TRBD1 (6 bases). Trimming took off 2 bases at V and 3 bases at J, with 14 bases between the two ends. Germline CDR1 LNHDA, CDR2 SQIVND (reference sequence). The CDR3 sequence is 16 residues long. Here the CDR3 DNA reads TGTGCCAGTAGTATACAGGGGCAGGGTAACAATCAGCCCCAGCATTTT. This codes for CASSIQGQGNNQPQHF.

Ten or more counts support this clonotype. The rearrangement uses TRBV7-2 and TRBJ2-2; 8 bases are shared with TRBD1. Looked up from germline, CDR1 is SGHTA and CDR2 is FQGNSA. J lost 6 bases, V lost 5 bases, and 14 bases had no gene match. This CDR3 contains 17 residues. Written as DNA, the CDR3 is TGTGCCAGCAGCCCAAGGACAGGGCCCGGTGGAGCCGGGGAGCTGTTTTTT. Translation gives CASSPRTGPGGAGELFF.

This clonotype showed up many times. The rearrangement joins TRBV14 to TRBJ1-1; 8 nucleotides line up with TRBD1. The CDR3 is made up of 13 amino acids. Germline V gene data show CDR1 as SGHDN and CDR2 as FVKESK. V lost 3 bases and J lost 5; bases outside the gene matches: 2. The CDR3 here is CASSQGTGTEAFF. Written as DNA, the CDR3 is TGTGCCAGCAGCCAGGGGACAGGAACTGAAGCTTTCTTT.

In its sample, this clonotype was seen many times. The CDR3 DNA sequence: TGCGCCAGCAGCCCCCGGGACTACTACGAGCAGTACTTC. Translating it yields CASSPRDYYEQYF. This rearrangement joins TRBV5-1 to TRBJ2-7; 7 nucleotides align to TRBD2. Per the germline V gene, CDR1 is SGHRS and CDR2 is YFSETQ. V lost 4 bases and J lost 3; bases outside the gene matches: 4. The CDR3 length is 13 residues.

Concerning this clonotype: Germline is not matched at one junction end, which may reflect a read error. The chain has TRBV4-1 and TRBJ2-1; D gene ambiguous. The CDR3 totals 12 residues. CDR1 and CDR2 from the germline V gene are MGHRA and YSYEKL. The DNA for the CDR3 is TGCGACAGCAGCAAAGTCCGGTCGAAGCAGTTCTTC. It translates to CDSSKVRSKQFF.

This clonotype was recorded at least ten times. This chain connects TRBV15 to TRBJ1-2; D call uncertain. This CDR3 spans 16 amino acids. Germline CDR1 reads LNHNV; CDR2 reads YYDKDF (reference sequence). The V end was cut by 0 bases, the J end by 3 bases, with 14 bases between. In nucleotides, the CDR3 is TGTGCCACCAGCAGAGATGGGCGGGTAGGAGACTATGGCTACACCTTC. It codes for CATSRDGRVGDYGYTF.

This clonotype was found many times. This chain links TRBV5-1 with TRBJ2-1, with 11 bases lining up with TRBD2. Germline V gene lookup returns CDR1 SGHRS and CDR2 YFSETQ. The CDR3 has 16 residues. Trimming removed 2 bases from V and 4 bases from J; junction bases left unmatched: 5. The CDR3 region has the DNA TGCGCCAGCAGCTTAGCTGGGACTAGCGGATACAATGAGCAGTTCTTC. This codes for CASSLAGTSGYNEQFF.

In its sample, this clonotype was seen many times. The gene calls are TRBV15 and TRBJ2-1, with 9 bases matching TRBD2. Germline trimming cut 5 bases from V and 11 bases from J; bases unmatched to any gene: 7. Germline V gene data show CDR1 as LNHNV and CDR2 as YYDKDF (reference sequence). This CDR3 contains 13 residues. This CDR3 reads CATSGGGAPQQFF. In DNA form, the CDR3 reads TGTGCCACCAGCGGCGGGGGGGCCCCGCAGCAGTTCTTC.

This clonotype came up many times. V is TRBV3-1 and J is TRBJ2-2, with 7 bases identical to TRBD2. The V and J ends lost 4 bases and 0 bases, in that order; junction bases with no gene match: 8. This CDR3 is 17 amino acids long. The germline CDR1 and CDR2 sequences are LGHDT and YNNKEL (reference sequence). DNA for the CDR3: TGTGCCAGCAGCCCTAAGAGGGGAGGGACGAACACCGGGGAGCTGTTTTTT. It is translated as CASSPKRGGTNTGELFF. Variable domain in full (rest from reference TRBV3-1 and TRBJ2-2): DTAVSQTPKYLVTQMGNDKSIKCEQNLGHDTMYWYKQDSKKFLKIMFSYNNKELIINETVPNRFSPKSPDKAHLNLHINSLELGDSAVYFCASSPKRGGTNTGELFFGEGSRLTVL.

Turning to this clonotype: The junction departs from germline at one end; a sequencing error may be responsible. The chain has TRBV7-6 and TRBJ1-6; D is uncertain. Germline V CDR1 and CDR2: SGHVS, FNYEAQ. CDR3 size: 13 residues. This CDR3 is CASSLAQNSHLNF. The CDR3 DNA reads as TGTGCCAGCAGCTTAGCGCAAAATTCACACCTCAACTTT.

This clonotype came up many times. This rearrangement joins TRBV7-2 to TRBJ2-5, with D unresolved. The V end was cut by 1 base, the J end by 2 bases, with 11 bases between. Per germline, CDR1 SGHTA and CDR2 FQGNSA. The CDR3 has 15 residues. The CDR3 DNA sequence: TGTGCCAGCAGCTTAGGTGACATCCCGCAAGAGACCCAGTACTTC. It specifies CASSLGDIPQETQYF.

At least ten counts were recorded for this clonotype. The CDR3 is CASSFRQSAYEQYF. The CDR3 nucleotides are TGTGCCAGCAGTTTTAGACAGTCCGCCTACGAGCAGTACTTC. V usage is TRBV6-5 and J usage is TRBJ2-7, with D possibly being TRBD1 (5 bases). CDR3 length: 14 residues. Trimming cost V 4 bases and J 2 bases, with 12 bases left between them. Germline CDR1 and CDR2: MNHEY and SVGAGI.

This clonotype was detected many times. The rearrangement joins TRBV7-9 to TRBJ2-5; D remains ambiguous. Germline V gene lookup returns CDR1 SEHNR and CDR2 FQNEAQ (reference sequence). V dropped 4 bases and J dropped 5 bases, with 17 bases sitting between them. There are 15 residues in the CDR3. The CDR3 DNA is TGTGCCAGCAGCTATACGCCGCGGCGTGGCGAGACCCAGTACTTC. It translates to CASSYTPRRGETQYF.

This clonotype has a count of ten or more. In nucleotides, the CDR3 is TGCGCCAGCAGCCAAGATTACACGGGGGGTTCCACCGGGGAGCTGTTTTTT. Translating it yields CASSQDYTGGSTGELFF. The chain carries TRBV4-3 and TRBJ2-2, with 7 nucleotides matching TRBD2. The CDR3 consists of 17 residues. V lost 0 bases to trimming and J lost 4 bases; unmatched junction nucleotides: 8. Germline CDR1 reads LGHNA; CDR2 reads YSLEER.

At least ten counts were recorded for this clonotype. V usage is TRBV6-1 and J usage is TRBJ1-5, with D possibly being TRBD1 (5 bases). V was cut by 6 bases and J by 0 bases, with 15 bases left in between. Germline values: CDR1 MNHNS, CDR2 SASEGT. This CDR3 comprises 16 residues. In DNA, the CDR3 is TGTGCCAGCAGGCCGGGACTGACGAATAGCAATCAGCCCCAGCATTTT. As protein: CASRPGLTNSNQPQHF.

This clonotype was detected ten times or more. CDR3 loop: CASSYGRSTEAFF. In DNA form, the CDR3 reads TGTGCCAGCAGTTACGGGCGGTCCACTGAAGCTTTCTTT. The rearrangement uses TRBV6-5 and TRBJ1-1; no firm D call. V gave up 2 bases and J gave up 4 bases, with 8 bases separating them. The CDR3 runs 13 residues. CDR1 and CDR2 from the germline V gene are MNHEY and SVGAGI.

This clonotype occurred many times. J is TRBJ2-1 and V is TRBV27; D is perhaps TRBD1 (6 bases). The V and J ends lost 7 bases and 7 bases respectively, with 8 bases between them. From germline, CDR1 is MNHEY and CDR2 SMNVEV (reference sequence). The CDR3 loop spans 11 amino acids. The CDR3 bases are TGTGCCAGCATGGGGGCAAATGAGCAGTTCTTC. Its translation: CASMGANEQFF.

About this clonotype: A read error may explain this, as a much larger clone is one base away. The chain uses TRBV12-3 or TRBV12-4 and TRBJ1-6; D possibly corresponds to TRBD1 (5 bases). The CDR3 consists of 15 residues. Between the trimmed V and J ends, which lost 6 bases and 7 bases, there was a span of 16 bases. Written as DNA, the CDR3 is TGTGCCAGCAGCTCAGTGGGAAAGGGGAATTCACCCCTCCACTTT. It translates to CASSSVGKGNSPLHF.

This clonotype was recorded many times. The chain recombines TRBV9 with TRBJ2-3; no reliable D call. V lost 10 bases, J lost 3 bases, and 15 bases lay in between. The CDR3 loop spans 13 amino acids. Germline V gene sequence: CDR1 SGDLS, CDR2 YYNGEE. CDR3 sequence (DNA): TGTGCCCTTTGTCTAGATAGAACAGATACGCAGTATTTT. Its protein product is CALCLDRTDTQYF.

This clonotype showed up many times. The CDR3 reads CASSRQNTEAFF. The CDR3 nucleotides are TGTGCCAGCAGTAGACAGAACACTGAAGCTTTCTTT. The rearrangement joins TRBV2 to TRBJ1-1; D not resolved. The CDR3 runs to 12 residues. Germline V gene lookup returns CDR1 SNHLY and CDR2 FYNNEI. V lost 5 bases, J lost 1 base, and 5 bases lay in between.

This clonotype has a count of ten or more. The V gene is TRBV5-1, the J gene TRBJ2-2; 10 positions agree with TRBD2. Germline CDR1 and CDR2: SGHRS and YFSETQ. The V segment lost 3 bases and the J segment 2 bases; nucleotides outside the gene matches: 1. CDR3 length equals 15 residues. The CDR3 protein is CASSWTSGNTGELFF. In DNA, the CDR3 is TGCGCCAGCAGCTGGACTAGCGGTAACACCGGGGAGCTGTTTTTT.